What follows describes a single T cell receptor (beta chain). These data originate in a study of blood T cell repertoires in COVID-19. Only in-frame clones appear in the TCRdb table, and some are missing; sequencing was by immunoSEQ multiplex PCR. The sample includes over 200,000 clones, about 88% of them seen just once. This receptor was obtained from a woman between 40 and 55 years old with acute or convalescent COVID-19. The sequencing input was peripheral blood.

The CDR3 here is CASSIPGSTDTQYF. The CDR3 nucleotides are TGTGCCAGTAGTATCCCAGGGAGCACAGATACGCAGTATTTT. The rearrangement links TRBV19 to TRBJ2-3; a possible D gene is TRBD1 (5 bases). The CDR3 extends over 14 amino acids. Germline-derived CDR1 and CDR2 are LNHDA and SQIVND (reference sequence). The V end was cut by 3 bases, the J end by 0 bases, with 7 bases between.